These 5 T cell receptor beta chains came from one sample sequenced in a study of blood T cell repertoires in COVID-19. Assay: immunoSEQ multiplex PCR; the TCRdb copy retains only in-frame clones and omits some. The table has under 90,000 clones, 91% seen once. The material sequenced was peripheral blood. Source of these receptors: a man in his forties with COVID-19, enrolled during active disease.

The rearrangement joins TRBV9 to TRBJ1-2; 8 nucleotides line up with TRBD1. The CDR3 loop spans 15 amino acids. Germline assignment: CDR1 SGDLS and CDR2 YYNGEE. With V trimmed by 4 bases and J by 5 bases, 10 bases remained unmatched. This CDR3 is CASSSWDRRGYGYTF. CDR3 DNA sequence: TGTGCCAGCAGCTCGTGGGACAGGCGAGGATATGGCTACACCTTC.

The J gene is TRBJ1-2, the V gene TRBV5-1; 7 nucleotides match TRBD1. The CDR3 extends over 14 amino acids. Per germline, CDR1 SGHRS and CDR2 YFSETQ. V dropped 5 bases and J dropped 2; count of bases not matched to a gene: 6. CDR3 sequence: CASSEGGQNYGYTF. In DNA, the CDR3 is TGCGCCAGCAGTGAGGGGGGACAGAACTATGGCTACACCTTC.

V is TRBV18 and J is TRBJ2-3, with 7 bases aligning to TRBD1. J lost 2 bases, V lost 3 bases, and 2 bases had no gene match. The CDR3 spans 14 residues. Germline V lookup: CDR1 KGHSH, CDR2 LQKENI. DNA of the CDR3: TGTGCCAGCTCACCGGGACAGACCACAGATACGCAGTATTTT. It yields the protein CASSPGQTTDTQYF.

The rearrangement uses TRBV5-1 and TRBJ1-2; TRBD1 is a possible D gene (6 bases). CDR1 and CDR2 from the germline V gene are SGHRS and YFSETQ. The CDR3 is 14 residues long. Trimming cost V 2 bases and J 7 bases, with 15 bases left between them. CDR3 bases: TGCGCCAGCAGCTTCGGACAGACCACGGGTGGCTACACCTTC. Amino acids: CASSFGQTTGGYTF. The variable domain in full, with the rest retrieved from reference TRBV5-1 and TRBJ1-2, is KAGVTQTPRYLIKTRGQQVTLSCSPISGHRSVSWYQQTPGQGLQFLFEYFSETQRNKGNFPGRFSGRQFSNSRSEMNVSTLELGDSALYLCASSFGQTTGGYTFGSGTRLTVV.

The gene calls are TRBV5-4 and TRBJ2-6, with 8 bases that match TRBD1. Trimming cost V 4 bases and J 0 bases; bases outside gene matches: 6. Germline assignment: CDR1 SGHNT and CDR2 YYREEE (reference sequence). The CDR3 contains 17 residues. In DNA, the CDR3 is TGTGCCAGCAGCCGGGGACAGGACAGCTCTGGGGCCAACGTCCTGACTTTC. It translates to CASSRGQDSSGANVLTF.